The subject of this entry is one T cell receptor beta chain. Germline loops: CDR1 MNHEY, CDR2 SVGAGI. Trimming cost V 2 bases and J 7 bases, with 8 bases left between them. The CDR3 has 13 amino acids. These data are taken from a study of blood T cell repertoires in COVID-19. Sequenced by immunoSEQ multiplex PCR; TCRdb stores in-frame clones only, minus some. The profile covers roughly 82,000 clones, with roughly 82% appearing a single time and more than 9% taken by the ten largest. The sequence derives from a man aged 55-75 years with acute or convalescent COVID-19. The chain has TRBV6-5 and TRBJ2-2; D is unresolved. Source material: peripheral blood. The CDR3 DNA sequence: TGTGCCAGCAGTTACGGGCCCAACGGGGAGCTGTTTTTT. It yields the protein CASSYGPNGELFF.